This T cell receptor beta chain was recorded in a study of T cell responses to AZD1222 COVID-19 vaccine. General observations from the study: Donors, mostly white British, included more females; clonal diversity was possibly underestimated. Reportedly, nearly half the spike-specific TCRs target unmutated variant regions.

Using immunoSEQ multiplex PCR, the repertoire was profiled, and TCRdb retains in-frame clones only, with some absent. The sample holds around 67,000 clones, over 80% seen once. This clone was counted only a few times. Its antigen is still unknown. The origin of this receptor is an adult in good health. The specimen comprised peripheral blood, sampled on day 0 of AZD1222 vaccination.

The CDR3 loop is CASGPPWVRNTEAFF. DNA for the CDR3: TGTGCTAGTGGTCCACCGTGGGTCAGGAACACTGAAGCTTTCTTT. The J gene is TRBJ1-1, the V gene TRBV12-5; D gene unclear. From germline, CDR1 is LGHNT and CDR2 FRNRAP. With 5 bases removed from V and 1 base from J, the gap between germline ends came to 14 bases. CDR3 length: 15 amino acids.